The next 8 T cell receptor beta chains were all read from a single sample in a study of cytomegalovirus exposure and HLA in healthy donors. PCR used 60 Vbeta primers and 13 Jbeta primers. TCRdb's table, derived via immunoSEQ multiplex PCR, lists solely in-frame clones and lacks some. Among about 190,000 clones listed, 80% to 85% were seen once. Sequenced material: PBMCs. All receptors come from a man in his forties in good health and CMV-seropositive.

This clone was recorded a few times. The V and J genes are TRBV30 and TRBJ1-3; the match to TRBD1 covers 7 bases. Per the germline V gene, CDR1 is GTSNPN and CDR2 is SVGIG (reference sequence). CDR3 length: 15 residues. V lost 8 bases to trimming and J lost 0 bases; unmatched junction nucleotides: 10. The CDR3 nucleotides read TGTGCCGGGACAGCCAGGGGACCCTCTGGAAACACCATATATTTT. It yields the protein CAGTARGPSGNTIYF.

The chain uses TRBV7-9 and TRBJ2-5; 7 bases map to TRBD1. The J call may not be correct, given that the DNA end is closer to TRBJ2-7. The CDR3 covers 12 residues. CDR1 is SEHNR and CDR2 is FQNEAQ in the germline V gene (reference sequence). CDR3 DNA sequence: TGTGCCAGCAGCACGACAGGGTACGAGCAGTACTTC. This translates into CASSTTGYEQYF.

A single count supports this clone. The chain employs TRBV28 and TRBJ2-5; 13 bases agree with TRBD2. With V trimmed by 2 bases and J by 6 bases, 6 bases remained unmatched. This CDR3 is built from 16 residues. Germline V gives CDR1 MDHEN, CDR2 SYDVKM. This chain's CDR3 is CASSLPTSGGVKTQYF. CDR3 in DNA: TGTGCCAGCAGTTTACCAACTAGCGGGGGGGTAAAGACCCAGTACTTC.

The DNA for the CDR3 is TGTGCCAGCAGCCGGACTAGCGGGGCCACCGGGGTAGATACGCAGTATTTT. This gives the protein CASSRTSGATGVDTQYF. The rearrangement uses TRBV14 and TRBJ2-3, with 12 bases that match TRBD2. Germline CDR1 is SGHDN and CDR2 is FVKESK. There are 17 residues in the CDR3. Germline trimming cut 4 bases from V and 5 bases from J; bases unmatched to any gene: 10. Full variable domain (rest looked up from reference TRBV14 and TRBJ2-3): EAGVTQFPSHSVIEKGQTVTLRCDPISGHDNLYWYRRVMGKEIKFLLHFVKESKQDESGMPNNRFLAERTGGTYSTLKVQPAELEDSGVYFCASSRTSGATGVDTQYFGPGTRLTVL.

The V and J genes are TRBV5-4 and TRBJ1-1; maybe TRBD1 (6 bases). Germline CDR1 is SGHNT and CDR2 is YYREEE (reference sequence). The CDR3 spans 14 residues. Trimming shortened V by 4 bases and J by 3 bases, and 13 bases separated the two germline ends. The CDR3 region has the DNA TGTGCCAGCAGCCAGTCTCAGGGGTACACTGAAGCTTTCTTT. Amino acid sequence: CASSQSQGYTEAFF.

The V call is TRBV10-2, the J call TRBJ1-5, with D perhaps matching TRBD1 (6 bases). V was cut by 7 bases and J by 4 bases, with 20 bases left in between. Germline V CDR1 and CDR2: WSHSY, SAAADI. This CDR3 region has 16 residues. CDR3 in DNA: TGCGCCAGCACCCCTAGGGGGGGATCTGAGAATCAGCCCCAGCATTTT. This sequence encodes CASTPRGGSENQPQHF.

The chain combines TRBV30 with TRBJ2-5; D is perhaps TRBD1 (6 bases). CDR1 is GTSNPN and CDR2 is SVGIG in the germline V gene (reference sequence). V was shortened by 1 base and J by 1 base, with 10 bases between the two germline ends. CDR3 length: 14 residues. The CDR3, as DNA: TGTGCCTGGAGTGGAAACAGGGTCCAAGAGACCCAGTACTTC. Translating it yields CAWSGNRVQETQYF.

The V gene is TRBV10-2, the J gene TRBJ1-2, with a tentative D call TRBD1 (6 bases). Trimming removed 3 bases at V and 2 bases at J, with 10 bases between. CDR3 length equals 14 residues. Germline V gene lookup returns CDR1 WSHSY and CDR2 SAAADI. The CDR3: CASSDEGGNYGYTF. CDR3 sequence (DNA): TGCGCCAGCAGTGATGAAGGGGGAAACTATGGCTACACCTTC.